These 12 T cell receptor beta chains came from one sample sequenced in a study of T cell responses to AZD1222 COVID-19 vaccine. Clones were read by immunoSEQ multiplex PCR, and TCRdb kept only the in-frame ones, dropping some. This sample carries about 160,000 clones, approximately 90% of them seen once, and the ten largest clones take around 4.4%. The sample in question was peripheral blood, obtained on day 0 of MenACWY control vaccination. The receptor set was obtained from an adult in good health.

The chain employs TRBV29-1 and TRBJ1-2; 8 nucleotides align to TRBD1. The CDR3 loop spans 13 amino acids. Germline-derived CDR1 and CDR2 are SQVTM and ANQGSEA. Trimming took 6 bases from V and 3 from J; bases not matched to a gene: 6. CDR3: CSVEPTGDYGYTF. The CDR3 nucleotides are TGCAGCGTGGAACCGACAGGGGACTATGGCTACACCTTC.

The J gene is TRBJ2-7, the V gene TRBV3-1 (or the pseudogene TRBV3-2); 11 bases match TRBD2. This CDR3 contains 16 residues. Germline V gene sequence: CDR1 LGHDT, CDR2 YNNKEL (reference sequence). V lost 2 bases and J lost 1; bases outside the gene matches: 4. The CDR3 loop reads CASSQLGTSGSYEQYF. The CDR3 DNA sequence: TGTGCCAGCAGCCAACTTGGGACTAGCGGTTCCTACGAGCAGTACTTC.

CDR3 DNA sequence: TGTGCCAGCTCGCCCGGTCTAGCGACAGACACAGATACGCAGTATTTT. As protein: CASSPGLATDTDTQYF. The rearrangement uses TRBV9 and TRBJ2-3; weak D call: TRBD2 (6 bases). Per the germline V gene, CDR1 is SGDLS and CDR2 is YYNGEE. CDR3 length equals 16 residues. V was cut by 7 bases and J by 2 bases, with 20 bases left in between.

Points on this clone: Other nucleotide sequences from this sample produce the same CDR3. As DNA, the CDR3 is TGTGCCAGCAGCGTAGCTGGGGACACTGAAGCTTTCTTT. Protein: CASSVAGDTEAFF. This rearrangement joins TRBV9 to TRBJ1-1; no clear D gene. CDR1 and CDR2 from the germline V gene are SGDLS and YYNGEE. The ends were cut back, 0 bases at V and 3 bases at J, with 6 bases in the middle. The CDR3 has 13 residues.

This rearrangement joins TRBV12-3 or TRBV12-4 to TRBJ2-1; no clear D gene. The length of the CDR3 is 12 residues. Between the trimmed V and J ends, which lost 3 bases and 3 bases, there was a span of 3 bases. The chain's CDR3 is CASSFVYNEQFF. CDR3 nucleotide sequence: TGTGCCAGCAGTTTTGTCTACAATGAGCAGTTCTTC.

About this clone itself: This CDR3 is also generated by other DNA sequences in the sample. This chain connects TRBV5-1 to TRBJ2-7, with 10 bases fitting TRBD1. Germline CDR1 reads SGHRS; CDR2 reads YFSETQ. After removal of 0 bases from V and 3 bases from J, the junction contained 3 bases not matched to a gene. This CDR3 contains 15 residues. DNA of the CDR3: TGCGCCAGCAGCTTGGGGCGGGACAGGGGCTACGAGCAGTACTTC. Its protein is CASSLGRDRGYEQYF.

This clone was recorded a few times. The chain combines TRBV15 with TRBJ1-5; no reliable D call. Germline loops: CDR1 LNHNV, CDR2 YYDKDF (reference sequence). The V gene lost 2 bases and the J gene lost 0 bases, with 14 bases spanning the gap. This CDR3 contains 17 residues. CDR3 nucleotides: TGTGCCACCAGCAGATTCCCTCCAGACATTAGCAATCAGCCCCAGCATTTT. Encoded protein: CATSRFPPDISNQPQHF.

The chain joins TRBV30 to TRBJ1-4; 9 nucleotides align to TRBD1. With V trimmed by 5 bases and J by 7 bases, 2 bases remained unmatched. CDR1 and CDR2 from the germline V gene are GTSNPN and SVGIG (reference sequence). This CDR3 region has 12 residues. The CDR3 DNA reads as TGTGCCTGGGGGACAGGGACTGAAAAACTGTTTTTT. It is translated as CAWGTGTEKLFF.

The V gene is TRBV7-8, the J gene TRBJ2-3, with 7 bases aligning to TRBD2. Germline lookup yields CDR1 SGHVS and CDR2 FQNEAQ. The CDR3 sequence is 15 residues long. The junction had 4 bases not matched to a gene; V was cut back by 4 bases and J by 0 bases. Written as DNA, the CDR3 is TGTGCCAGCAGCTCGACTAGCAGGAGCACAGATACGCAGTATTTT. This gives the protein CASSSTSRSTDTQYF.

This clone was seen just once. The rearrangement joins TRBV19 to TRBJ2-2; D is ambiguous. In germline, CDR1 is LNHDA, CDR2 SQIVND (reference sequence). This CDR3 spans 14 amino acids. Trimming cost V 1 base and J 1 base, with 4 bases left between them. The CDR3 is CASSIARNTGELFF. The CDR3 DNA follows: TGTGCCAGTAGTATAGCCAGGAACACCGGGGAGCTGTTTTTT.

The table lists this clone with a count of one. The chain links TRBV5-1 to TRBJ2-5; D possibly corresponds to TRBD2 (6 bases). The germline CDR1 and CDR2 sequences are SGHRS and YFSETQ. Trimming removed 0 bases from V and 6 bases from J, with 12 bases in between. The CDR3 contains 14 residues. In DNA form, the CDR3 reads TGCGCCAGCAGCTTGGAGGAGGGTGTAAAGACCCAGTACTTC. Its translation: CASSLEEGVKTQYF.

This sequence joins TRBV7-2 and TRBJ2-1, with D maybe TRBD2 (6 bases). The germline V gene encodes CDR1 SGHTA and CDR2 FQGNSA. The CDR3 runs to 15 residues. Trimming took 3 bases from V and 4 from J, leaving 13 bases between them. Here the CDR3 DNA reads TGTGCCAGCAGCTTTGGCGGGATCGGGTACAATGAGCAGTTCTTC. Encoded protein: CASSFGGIGYNEQFF.